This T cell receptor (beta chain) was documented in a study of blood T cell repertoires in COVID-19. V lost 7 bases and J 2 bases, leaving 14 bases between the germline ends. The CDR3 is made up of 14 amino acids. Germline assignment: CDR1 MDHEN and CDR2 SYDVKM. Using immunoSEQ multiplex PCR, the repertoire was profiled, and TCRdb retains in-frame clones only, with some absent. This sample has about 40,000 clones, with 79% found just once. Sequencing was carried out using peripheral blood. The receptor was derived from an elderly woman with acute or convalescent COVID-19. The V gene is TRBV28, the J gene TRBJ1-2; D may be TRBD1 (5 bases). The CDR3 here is CASTNGGRNYGYTF. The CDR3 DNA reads TGTGCCAGCACCAACGGGGGACGGAACTATGGCTACACCTTC.